The clone carrying this T cell receptor beta chain was seen a handful of times. Antigen: not known. Clones were read by immunoSEQ multiplex PCR, and TCRdb kept only the in-frame ones, dropping some. The sample lists approximately 130,000 clones; around 83% were seen once. The sample originates from a study of T cell responses to AZD1222 COVID-19 vaccine. Regarding the study as a whole: The peak T cell response came first, and repertoires were sampled only after it.

The V gene lost 0 bases and the J gene lost 7 bases, with 10 bases spanning the gap. This CDR3 spans 13 amino acids. Germline CDR1 reads LGHNA; CDR2 reads YNFKEQ. The clonotype originates from an adult who received the AZD1222 COVID-19 vaccine. The V gene is TRBV4-2, the J gene TRBJ2-7, with a possible D match to TRBD2 (6 bases). The sequencing used peripheral blood, collected 28 days after the second AZD1222 dose. For the CDR3, the DNA is TGTGCCAGCAGCCAAGATCGGGGGTGGGAGCAGTACTTC. Translating it yields CASSQDRGWEQYF.